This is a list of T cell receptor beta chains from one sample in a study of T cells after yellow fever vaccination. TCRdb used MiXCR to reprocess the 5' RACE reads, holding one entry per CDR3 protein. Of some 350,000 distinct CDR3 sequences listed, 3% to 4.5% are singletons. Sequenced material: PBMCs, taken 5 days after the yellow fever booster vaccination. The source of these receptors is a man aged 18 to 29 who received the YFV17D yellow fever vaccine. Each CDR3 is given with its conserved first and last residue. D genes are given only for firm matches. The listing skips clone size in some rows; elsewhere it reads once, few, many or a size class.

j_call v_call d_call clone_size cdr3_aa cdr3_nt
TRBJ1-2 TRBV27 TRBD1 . CASSFYPDREKNYGYTF TGTGCCAGCAGTTTCTACCCGGACAGGGAAAAGAACTATGGCTACACCTTC
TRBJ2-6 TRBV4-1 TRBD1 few CASSQGDSRSGANVLTF TGCGCCAGCAGCCAAGGGGACAGTAGATCTGGGGCCAACGTCCTGACTTTC
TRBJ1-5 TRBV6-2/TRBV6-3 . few CASSWDIYQPQHF TGTGCCAGCAGCTGGGACATCTATCAGCCCCAGCATTTT
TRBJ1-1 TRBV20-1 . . CRTGGGEKTEAFF TGCAGGACTGGCGGAGGGGAAAAGACTGAAGCTTTCTTT
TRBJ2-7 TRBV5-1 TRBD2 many CASSLVGTSSYEQYF TGCGCCAGCAGCTTGGTTGGGACTAGCTCCTACGAGCAGTACTTC
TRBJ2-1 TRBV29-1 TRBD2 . CSVEGTTHNEQFF TGCAGCGTGGAGGGGACTACCCACAATGAGCAGTTCTTC
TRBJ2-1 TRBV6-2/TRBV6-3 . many CASRGPYNEQFF TGTGCCAGCAGGGGGCCCTACAATGAGCAGTTCTTC
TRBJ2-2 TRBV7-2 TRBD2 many CASSPTSGGGELFF TGTGCCAGCAGCCCCACGAGCGGGGGAGGGGAGCTGTTTTTT
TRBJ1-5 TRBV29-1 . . CSVQGVVGETDQPQHF TGCAGCGTTCAAGGGGTAGTGGGGGAAACCGATCAGCCCCAGCATTTT
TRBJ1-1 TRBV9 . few CATAKGGNTEAFF TGTGCCACCGCAAAGGGAGGGAACACTGAAGCTTTCTTT
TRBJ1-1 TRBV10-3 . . CAISHTLDRSVGDTEAFF TGTGCCATCAGTCATACCCTCGACAGGTCAGTTGGGGACACTGAAGCTTTCTTT
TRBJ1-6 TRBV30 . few CAWMGAGTTNSPLHF TGTGCCTGGATGGGGGCGGGGACAACGAATTCACCCCTCCACTTT
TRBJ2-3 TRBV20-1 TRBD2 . CSARGLAGATDTQYF TGCAGTGCTAGGGGACTAGCGGGGGCGACAGATACGCAGTATTTT
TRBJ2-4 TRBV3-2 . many CASGTGAKNIQYF TGTGCCAGCGGGACAGGGGCCAAAAACATTCAGTACTTC
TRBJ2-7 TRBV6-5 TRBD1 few CASSYRGRGLNEQYF TGTGCCAGCAGTTACAGAGGCAGGGGGCTCAACGAGCAGTACTTC
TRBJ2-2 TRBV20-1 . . CSARDRGYNTGELFF TGCAGTGCTAGAGATCGCGGGTACAACACCGGGGAGCTGTTTTTT
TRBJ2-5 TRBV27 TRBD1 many CASSLSRGQGTQYF TGTGCCAGCAGTTTATCAAGGGGGCAAGGGACCCAGTACTTC
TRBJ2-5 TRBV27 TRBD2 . CASSFPRGMIAGGQETQYF TGTGCCAGCAGTTTCCCAAGAGGGATGATAGCGGGGGGACAAGAGACCCAGTACTTC
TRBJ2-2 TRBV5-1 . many CASLAYTGELFF TGCGCCAGCCTCGCCTACACCGGGGAGCTGTTTTTT
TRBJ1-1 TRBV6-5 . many CASTPRPTGHTEAFF TGTGCCAGCACCCCAAGACCCACAGGGCACACTGAAGCTTTCTTT
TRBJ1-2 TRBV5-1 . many CASAKKTDYYGYTF TGCGCCAGCGCCAAGAAAACAGATTACTATGGCTACACCTTC
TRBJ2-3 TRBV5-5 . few CASSPGTALDTQYF TGTGCCAGCAGCCCCGGGACCGCCCTGGATACGCAGTATTTT
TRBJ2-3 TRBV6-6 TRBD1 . CASTDRDHTQYF TGTGCCAGCACGGACAGGGATCATACGCAGTATTTT
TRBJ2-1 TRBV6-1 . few CASNSLGVISYNEQFF TGTGCCAGCAATTCACTGGGGGTAATCTCCTACAATGAGCAGTTCTTC
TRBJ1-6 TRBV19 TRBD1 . CASRGTALGSPLHF TGTGCCAGTAGGGGGACAGCGCTAGGATCACCCCTCCACTTT
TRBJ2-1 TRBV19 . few CASSRQPGNEQFF TGTGCCAGTAGTCGGCAGCCGGGCAATGAGCAGTTCTTC
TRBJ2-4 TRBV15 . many CATSRKGFENIQYF TGTGCCACCAGCAGGAAGGGGTTCGAAAACATTCAGTACTTC
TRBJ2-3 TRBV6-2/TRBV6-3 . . CASRDIRGASRNTQYF TGTGCCAGCAGGGACATTCGGGGGGCCTCACGGAATACGCAGTATTTT
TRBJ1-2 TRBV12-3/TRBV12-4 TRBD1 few CASSFGTGNYGYTF TGTGCCAGCAGTTTTGGGACAGGGAATTATGGCTACACCTTC
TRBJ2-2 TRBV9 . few CASSVGAGDTGELFF TGTGCCAGCAGCGTAGGTGCAGGGGATACCGGGGAGCTGTTTTTT
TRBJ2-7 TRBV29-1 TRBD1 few CSAHEGASYEQYF TGCAGCGCCCACGAGGGGGCCTCCTACGAGCAGTACTTC
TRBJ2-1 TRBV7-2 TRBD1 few CASSLGTGDFAEQFF TGTGCCAGCAGCTTGGGGACAGGGGACTTCGCTGAGCAGTTCTTC
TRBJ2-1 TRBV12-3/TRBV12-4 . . CASSSQGSEQFF TGTGCCAGCAGTTCACAGGGCAGCGAGCAGTTCTTC
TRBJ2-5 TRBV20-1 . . CSARSPAVGSQYF TGCAGTGCTCGTTCCCCCGCTGTTGGGTCCCAGTACTTC
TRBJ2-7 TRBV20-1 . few CSALVPSYEQYF TGCAGTGCCCTGGTCCCATCCTACGAGCAGTACTTC
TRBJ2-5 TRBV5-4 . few CASSFSGAYETQYF TGTGCCAGCAGCTTCTCGGGGGCGTATGAGACCCAGTACTTC
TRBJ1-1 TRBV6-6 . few CASSGGGSEAFF TGTGCCAGCAGCGGGGGGGGTTCTGAAGCTTTCTTT
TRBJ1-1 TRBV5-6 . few CASSLALAGNTEAFF TGTGCCAGCAGCTTGGCGTTGGCCGGGAACACTGAAGCTTTCTTT
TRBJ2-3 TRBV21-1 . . CASDRGGTDTQYF TGTGCCAGCGACAGGGGGGGGACAGATACGCAGTATTTT
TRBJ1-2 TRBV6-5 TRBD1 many CASSKPTGNYGYTF TGTGCCAGCAGTAAGCCGACAGGGAACTATGGCTACACCTTC
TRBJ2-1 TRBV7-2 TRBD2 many CASSLALGGGNEQFF TGTGCCAGCAGCTTAGCTCTCGGGGGGGGCAATGAGCAGTTCTTC
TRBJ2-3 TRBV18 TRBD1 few CASSEQGAATDTQYF TGTGCCAGCTCAGAACAGGGGGCAGCCACAGATACGCAGTATTTT
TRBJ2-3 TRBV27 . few CASRSQSWADTQYF TGTGCCAGCAGATCCCAAAGTTGGGCGGATACGCAGTATTTT
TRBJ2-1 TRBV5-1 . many CASSFWDSNNEQFF TGCGCCAGCAGCTTTTGGGACTCGAACAATGAGCAGTTCTTC
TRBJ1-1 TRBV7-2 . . CASSLMVPGGGTEAFF TGTGCCAGCAGCTTAATGGTGCCGGGGGGTGGCACTGAAGCTTTCTTT
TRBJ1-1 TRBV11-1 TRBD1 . CASSLQDRGDTEAFF TGTGCCAGCAGCTTACAGGACAGGGGCGACACTGAAGCTTTCTTT
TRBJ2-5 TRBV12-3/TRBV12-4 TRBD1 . CASRRGTGPQETQYF TGTGCCAGCAGGAGAGGGACAGGGCCCCAGGAGACCCAGTACTTC
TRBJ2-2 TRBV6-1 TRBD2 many CASSRTSFNTGELFF TGTGCCAGCAGCCGGACTAGCTTTAACACCGGGGAGCTGTTTTTT
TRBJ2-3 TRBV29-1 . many CSVDRSDTQYF TGCAGCGTTGACAGGTCAGATACGCAGTATTTT
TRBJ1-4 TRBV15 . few CATSRQGGGKLFF TGTGCCACCAGCAGACAGGGAGGGGGAAAACTGTTTTTT
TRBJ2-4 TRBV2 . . CASSEGLVLAKNIQYF TGTGCCAGCAGTGAAGGACTCGTTCTAGCCAAAAACATTCAGTACTTC